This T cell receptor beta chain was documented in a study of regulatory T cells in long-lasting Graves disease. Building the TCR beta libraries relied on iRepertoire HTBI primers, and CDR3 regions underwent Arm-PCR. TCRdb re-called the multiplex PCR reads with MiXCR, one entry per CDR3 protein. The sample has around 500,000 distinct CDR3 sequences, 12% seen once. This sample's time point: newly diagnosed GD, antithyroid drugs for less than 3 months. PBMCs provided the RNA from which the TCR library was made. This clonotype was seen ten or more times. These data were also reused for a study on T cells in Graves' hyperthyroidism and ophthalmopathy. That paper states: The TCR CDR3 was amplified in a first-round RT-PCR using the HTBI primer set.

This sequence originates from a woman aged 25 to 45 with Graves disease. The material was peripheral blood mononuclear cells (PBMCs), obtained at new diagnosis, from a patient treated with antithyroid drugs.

The CDR3 loop reads CAWRIQGSYGYTF. As DNA, the CDR3 is TGTGCCTGGAGGATCCAGGGGAGCTATGGCTACACCTTC. The chain has TRBV30 and TRBJ1-2; a weak D match, TRBD1 (6 bases). From germline, CDR1 is GTSNPN and CDR2 SVGIG (reference sequence). The CDR3 spans 13 residues. Trimming took off 3 bases at V and 4 bases at J, with 12 bases between the two ends.